The 23 T cell receptor beta chains below come from one sample, sequenced in a study of radiotherapy plus CTLA-4 blockade in lung cancer. Clones were read by immunoSEQ multiplex PCR, and TCRdb kept only the in-frame ones, dropping some. The sample consists of 35,000 or so clones, 75% to 90% of them appearing once. The sample consisted of peripheral blood, taken from a patient treated with radiotherapy plus ipilimumab. Every receptor here comes from a human donor with non-small cell lung cancer who had stable disease on radiotherapy plus ipilimumab.

The chain combines TRBV11-2 with TRBJ2-7; 12 bases match TRBD1. CDR3 length: 14 amino acids. Germline assignment: CDR1 SGHAT and CDR2 FQNNGV. The V gene end was trimmed by 5 bases and the J gene end by 5 bases; junction bases not matched to a gene: 4. The CDR3 reads CASSPGTGGHEQYF. The CDR3 DNA sequence: TGTGCCAGCAGCCCCGGGACAGGGGGCCACGAGCAGTACTTC.

V usage is TRBV10-2 and J usage is TRBJ2-2, with D perhaps matching TRBD1 (6 bases). V lost 7 bases to trimming and J lost 6 bases, with 12 bases between them. The V gene's germline CDR1 is WSHSY and CDR2 SAAADI. The CDR3 totals 13 residues. Here the CDR3 DNA reads TGCGCCAGCAAACAGGGTAGTGCCGGGGAGCTGTTTTTT. Translating it yields CASKQGSAGELFF.

The gene calls are TRBV5-1 and TRBJ2-3, with D perhaps matching TRBD2 (6 bases). The V gene lost 2 bases and the J gene lost 0 bases, with 19 bases spanning the gap. The CDR3 spans 18 residues. The germline gives CDR1 SGHRS, CDR2 YFSETQ. CDR3 nucleotides: TGCGCCAGCAGCTTCTCGGAGGGCGGCACTCCTAGCACAGATACGCAGTATTTT. Residues: CASSFSEGGTPSTDTQYF. Using reference TRBV5-1 and TRBJ2-3 for the parts outside the CDR3, the full variable domain is KAGVTQTPRYLIKTRGQQVTLSCSPISGHRSVSWYQQTPGQGLQFLFEYFSETQRNKGNFPGRFSGRQFSNSRSEMNVSTLELGDSALYLCASSFSEGGTPSTDTQYFGPGTRLTVL.

The chain uses TRBV7-9 and TRBJ2-1, with 8 positions matching TRBD1. The trim removed 0 bases at V and 5 bases at J, leaving 0 bases unmatched. There are 14 residues in the CDR3. Germline V gene sequence: CDR1 SEHNR, CDR2 FQNEAQ (reference sequence). The CDR3, as DNA: TGTGCCAGCAGCTTAGCGACAGGGGACAATGAGCAGTTCTTC. Translating it yields CASSLATGDNEQFF.

The chain has TRBV9 and TRBJ2-1; no firm D call. The CDR3 runs 13 residues. V lost 1 base and J 5 bases, leaving 7 bases between the germline ends. Germline V gene lookup returns CDR1 SGDLS and CDR2 YYNGEE. In nucleotides, the CDR3 is TGTGCCAGCAGCGTACGTCCGGACAATGAGCAGTTCTTC. Protein sequence: CASSVRPDNEQFF.

The count of this clone is one. As DNA, the CDR3 is TGTGCCAGCTCACCATCAGGGAACACCGGGGAGCTGTTTTTT. It specifies CASSPSGNTGELFF. V usage is TRBV18 and J usage is TRBJ2-2, with D uncertain. The CDR3 covers 14 residues. Germline-derived CDR1 and CDR2 are KGHSH and LQKENI. The V gene lost 2 bases and the J gene lost 1 base, with 5 bases spanning the gap.

V usage is TRBV7-9 and J usage is TRBJ1-3; no definite D call. The CDR3 is 13 residues long. The germline V gene has CDR1 SEHNR and CDR2 FQNEAQ (reference sequence). V shed 4 bases and J shed 3 bases, with 7 bases lying between them. This CDR3 reads CASSSGSGNTIYF. DNA for the CDR3: TGTGCCAGCAGCTCCGGGAGTGGAAACACCATATATTTT.

The chain uses TRBV27 and TRBJ1-1; 8 positions match TRBD1. Germline trimming cut 5 bases from V and 7 bases from J; bases unmatched to any gene: 12. The germline V gene encodes CDR1 MNHEY and CDR2 SMNVEV (reference sequence). The CDR3 runs 15 residues. The CDR3 nucleotides read TGTGCCAGCAGTCCAATATCAGGGGGCGTTGGTGAAGCTTTCTTT. Translation gives CASSPISGGVGEAFF.

The rearrangement links TRBV19 to TRBJ2-2, with 7 positions matching TRBD2. The J segment lost 4 bases and the V segment lost 5 bases, leaving 7 bases of the junction unmatched. Germline V gene lookup returns CDR1 LNHDA and CDR2 SQIVND (reference sequence). CDR3 length: 15 amino acids. CDR3 loop: CASSPGGVGTGELFF. For the CDR3, the DNA is TGTGCCAGTAGTCCTGGGGGGGTGGGCACCGGGGAGCTGTTTTTT.

This clone was counted once. This sequence joins TRBV19 and TRBJ1-1; D not certain. Germline CDR1 LNHDA, CDR2 SQIVND (reference sequence). CDR3 size: 14 residues. Trimming removed 3 bases at V and 5 bases at J, with 13 bases between. The CDR3 spells CASSIGSLETEAFF. DNA for the CDR3: TGTGCCAGTAGTATTGGATCCTTGGAGACTGAAGCTTTCTTT. Complete variable domain (other parts from reference TRBV19 and TRBJ1-1): DGGITQSPKYLFRKEGQNVTLSCEQNLNHDAMYWYRQDPGQGLRLIYYSQIVNDFQKGDIAEGYSVSREKKESFPLTVTSAQKNPTAFYLCASSIGSLETEAFFGQGTRLTVV.

The rearrangement joins TRBV9 to TRBJ2-1; no definite D call. Trimming left V 0 bases short and J 6 bases short, with 10 bases between. Germline V gene sequence: CDR1 SGDLS, CDR2 YYNGEE. CDR3 length: 14 amino acids. DNA for the CDR3: TGTGCCAGCAGCGTAGCAAGCTTCCCCAATGAGCAGTTCTTC. It codes for CASSVASFPNEQFF. Together with reference TRBV9 and TRBJ2-1, the CDR3 gives the full variable domain: DSGVTQTPKHLITATGQRVTLRCSPRSGDLSVYWYQQSLDQGLQFLIQYYNGEERAKGNILERFSAQQFPDLHSELNLSSLELGDSALYFCASSVASFPNEQFFGPGTRLTVL.

This clone has a handful of counts. The CDR3 coding sequence is TGTGCCAGCAGCTTACTCCGAGGGACAGGGAGAGAAGGCTACACCTTC. It specifies CASSLLRGTGREGYTF. This chain uses TRBV7-2 with TRBJ1-2; the match to TRBD1 covers 9 bases. J gave up 8 bases and V 2 bases, and 12 bases lay outside the gene matches. The V gene's germline CDR1 is SGHTA and CDR2 FQGNSA. The CDR3 spans 16 residues.

J is TRBJ2-1 and V is TRBV15, with 8 bases aligning to TRBD2. Per germline, CDR1 LNHNV and CDR2 YYDKDF (reference sequence). This CDR3 has 17 residues. V lost 0 bases to trimming and J lost 8 bases; unmatched junction nucleotides: 12. CDR3 nucleotides: TGTGCCACCAGCAGAGATCAAGGGACTAGAATTTTATATGAGCAGTTCTTC. Translating it yields CATSRDQGTRILYEQFF. Full variable domain (remainder filled in from reference TRBV15 and TRBJ2-1): DAMVIQNPRYQVTQFGKPVTLSCSQTLNHNVMYWYQQKSSQAPKLLFHYYDKDFNNEADTPDNFQSRRPNTSFCFLDIRSPGLGDTAMYLCATSRDQGTRILYEQFFGPGTRLTVL.

The chain carries TRBV11-3 and TRBJ2-3; TRBD1 matches at 8 bases. V lost 1 base and J lost 4; bases outside the gene matches: 10. This CDR3 spans 17 amino acids. CDR1 and CDR2 from the germline V gene are SGHNT and YENEEA. The DNA of the CDR3 is TGTGCCAGCAGCTTAGCAGCCAGGGGGCTTGAAGCAGATACGCAGTATTTT. Translation: CASSLAARGLEADTQYF. Full variable domain (rest looked up from reference TRBV11-3 and TRBJ2-3): EAGVVQSPRYKIIEKKQPVAFWCNPISGHNTLYWYLQNLGQGPELLIRYENEEAVDDSQLPKDRFSAERLKGVDSTLKIQPAELGDSAVYLCASSLAARGLEADTQYFGPGTRLTVL.

The chain employs TRBV30 and TRBJ1-2; 8 bases agree with TRBD1. This CDR3 is 12 amino acids long. Germline CDR1 is GTSNPN and CDR2 is SVGIG (reference sequence). J gave up 2 bases and V 5 bases, and 1 base lay outside the gene matches. The DNA of the CDR3 is TGTGCCTGGGGACAGGGAAACTATGGCTACACCTTC. This translates into CAWGQGNYGYTF.

The CDR3 sequence is CASSYQGVREDTQYF. CDR3 nucleotide sequence: TGTGCCAGCAGCTACCAGGGCGTTCGAGAAGATACGCAGTATTTT. The chain recombines TRBV9 with TRBJ2-3; tentatively, D is TRBD1 (5 bases). There are 15 residues in the CDR3. Trimming shortened V by 4 bases and J by 5 bases, and 17 bases separated the two germline ends. Germline CDR1 is SGDLS and CDR2 is YYNGEE.

The chain links TRBV30 to TRBJ1-2; possible D gene TRBD1, 5 bases. The V gene lost 4 bases and the J gene lost 4 bases, with 13 bases spanning the gap. The CDR3 has 13 residues. Germline-derived CDR1 and CDR2 are GTSNPN and SVGIG (reference sequence). The CDR3 nucleotides are TGTGCCTGGAACTCCGGGGGAGGCTATGGCTACACCTTC. Its translation: CAWNSGGGYGYTF.

This chain connects TRBV5-5 to TRBJ1-3; 10 positions agree with TRBD1. CDR1 SGHKS and CDR2 YYEKEE come from the germline V gene (reference sequence). This CDR3 is 14 amino acids long. Germline trimming cut 3 bases from V and 7 bases from J; bases unmatched to any gene: 4. The CDR3 region is CASSYRQGANTIYF. Here the CDR3 DNA reads TGTGCCAGCAGCTACCGACAGGGGGCCAACACCATATATTTT.

The CDR3 spells CASSLGRLTYNEQFF. The CDR3 nucleotides read TGTGCCAGCAGCTTAGGGAGGCTCACTTACAATGAGCAGTTCTTC. This sequence joins TRBV7-3 and TRBJ2-1; tentatively, D is TRBD2 (6 bases). The CDR3 length is 15 residues. The V gene lost 2 bases and the J gene lost 4 bases, with 12 bases spanning the gap. Germline CDR1 and CDR2: SGHTA and FQGTGA.

The chain employs TRBV30 and TRBJ2-3; 10 bases align to TRBD2. Germline V gives CDR1 GTSNPN, CDR2 SVGIG (reference sequence). This CDR3 contains 18 residues. V was pared by 4 bases and J by 1 base, with 14 bases of the junction left unmatched. The CDR3 nucleotides read TGTGCCTGGAACAAACTAGCGGGAAAAGGCCGACGCACAGATACGCAGTATTTT. The encoded protein is CAWNKLAGKGRRTDTQYF.

The V and J genes are TRBV7-2 and TRBJ2-2; the D gene is possibly TRBD1 (6 bases). Germline CDR1 is SGHTA and CDR2 is FQGNSA. CDR3 length: 16 residues. Trimming took 5 bases from V and 0 from J, leaving 13 bases between them. The CDR3 sequence is CASSRTGTPNTGELFF. The CDR3 coding sequence is TGTGCCAGCAGCCGAACCGGGACACCGAACACCGGGGAGCTGTTTTTT.

The chain joins TRBV20-1 to TRBJ2-5; D is unclear. The germline V and J ends were trimmed by 5 bases and 5 bases, with 9 bases remaining between them. Germline V gene data show CDR1 as DFQATT and CDR2 as SNEGSKA (reference sequence). The CDR3 covers 11 residues. CDR3 sequence (DNA): TGCAGTGCTTCGAATCGGGAGACCCAGTACTTC. Its translation is CSASNRETQYF.

The chain employs TRBV12-5 and TRBJ1-1; D uncertain. The CDR3 contains 13 residues. The V and J ends lost 6 bases and 1 base respectively, with 9 bases between them. The germline V gene has CDR1 LGHNT and CDR2 FRNRAP. CDR3 region: CASGTTKNTEAFF. Written as DNA, the CDR3 is TGTGCTAGTGGGACGACAAAGAACACTGAAGCTTTCTTT. Using reference TRBV12-5 and TRBJ1-1 for the parts outside the CDR3, the full variable domain is DARVTQTPRHKVTEMGQEVTMRCQPILGHNTVFWYRQTMMQGLELLAYFRNRAPLDDSGMPKDRFSAEMPDATLATLKIQPSEPRDSAVYFCASGTTKNTEAFFGQGTRLTVV.